The TCR beta chain under discussion was sequenced for a study of cytomegalovirus exposure and HLA in healthy donors. PCR amplification relied on 60 Vbeta primers (plus 13 Jbeta primers). Method: immunoSEQ multiplex PCR; TCRdb's copy keeps in-frame clones and lacks some. The sample has 80,000 to 95,000 clones; roughly 67% are singletons. Sequenced: PBMCs. The clonotype originates from a human donor in good health.

The CDR3 DNA sequence: TGTGCCAGTAGTATCGGGGGGAACTATGGCTACACCTTC. As protein: CASSIGGNYGYTF. The chain recombines TRBV19 with TRBJ1-2; tentatively, D is TRBD1 (5 bases). Germline V CDR1 and CDR2: LNHDA, SQIVND (reference sequence). The ends were cut back, 3 bases at V and 2 bases at J, with 7 bases in the middle. The CDR3 loop spans 13 amino acids.